The clone carrying this T cell receptor (beta chain) was seen many times. Its antigen is not identified. This CDR3 comprises 13 residues. V was pared by 7 bases and J by 6 bases, with 13 bases between. From germline, CDR1 is MNHNY and CDR2 SVGAGI (reference sequence). These data come from a study of early T cells in non-severe SARS-CoV-2 infection. Turning to the study itself: The chains were unpaired, and the sequenced material was bulk RNA from unsorted whole blood.

Study-level results: VDJdb matches were skewed toward anti-spike CD8 T cell responses.

Molecules of cDNA were individually given unique molecular identifiers that were attached to them. One entry per CDR3 protein, called by TCRdb with MiXCR from the 5' RACE reads. The data show 90,000 to 130,000 distinct CDR3 sequences, 9.5% to 13% seen once. This TCR derives from an adult who was a healthcare worker with PCR-confirmed SARS-CoV-2 infection or an uninfected control (not recorded which). Sequencing was done on a sample of whole blood. The genes are TRBV6-6 and TRBJ1-5, with TRBD1 as a possible D gene (5 bases). DNA for the CDR3: TGTGCCAGCACCCCCCCGGGGGGTCAGCCCCAGCATTTT. Translation: CASTPPGGQPQHF.